This T cell receptor beta chain was observed in a study of control samples from healthy donors and cancer patients. TCRdb's copy holds only in-frame clones and misses some; the assay was immunoSEQ multiplex PCR. The profile shows 75,000 to 90,000 clones, about 89% of them singletons. Germline lookup yields CDR1 SGHDT and CDR2 YYEEEE. This CDR3 contains 13 residues. V gave up 0 bases and J gave up 2 bases, with 5 bases separating them. This chain joins TRBV5-6 and TRBJ2-5, with unresolved D. The source material was blood. The sequence came from a man younger than 45 in good health. DNA of the CDR3: TGTGCCAGCAGCTTGGACAGACAAGAGACCCAGTACTTC. Protein product: CASSLDRQETQYF.